This T cell receptor beta chain was profiled in a study of CD8+ T cells in alopecia areata. About the study: Those patients who were treated received oral tofacitinib, which was given at 5 to 10 mg twice daily for moderate-to-severe alopecia areata. It was 6 to 18 months of tofacitinib, and then there were 6 months off drug. Percent of scalp involved defined treated patients' severity scores.

Indicated treatment: oral pan-JAK inhibitor, 5-10 mg twice daily. The investigators collected lesional scalp punch biopsies and peripheral blood from alopecia areata patients. Reverse transcribed after extraction, RNA yielded cDNA as the sequencing template. The method was immunoSEQ multiplex PCR; TCRdb's version includes in-frame clones alone and lacks a portion of them. The sample includes 100,000 to 140,000 clones, roughly 84% seen only once; the top ten take roughly 25%. V was trimmed by 1 base and J by 4 bases, leaving 10 bases between them. Germline values: CDR1 SGHVS, CDR2 FNYEAQ. The CDR3 totals 14 residues.

This chain connects TRBV7-6 to TRBJ2-5; no firm D call. The clonotype was recovered from a human donor with alopecia areata. The source was CD8+ T cells sorted from blood, collected at week 24, from a patient treated with tofacitinib. This CDR3 is CASSLVADGETQYF. The CDR3 DNA reads TGTGCCAGCAGCTTAGTGGCCGATGGAGAGACCCAGTACTTC.